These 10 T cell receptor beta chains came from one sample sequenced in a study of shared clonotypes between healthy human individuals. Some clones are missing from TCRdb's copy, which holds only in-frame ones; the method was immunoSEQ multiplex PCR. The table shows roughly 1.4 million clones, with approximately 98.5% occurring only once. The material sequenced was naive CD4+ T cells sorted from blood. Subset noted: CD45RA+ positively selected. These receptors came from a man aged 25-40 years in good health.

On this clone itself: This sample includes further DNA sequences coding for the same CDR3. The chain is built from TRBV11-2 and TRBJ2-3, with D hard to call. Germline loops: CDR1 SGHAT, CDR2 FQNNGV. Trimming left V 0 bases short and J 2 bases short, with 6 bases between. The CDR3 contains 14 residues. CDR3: CASSLDRSTDTQYF. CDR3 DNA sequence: TGTGCCAGCAGCTTAGATCGTTCCACAGATACGCAGTATTTT.

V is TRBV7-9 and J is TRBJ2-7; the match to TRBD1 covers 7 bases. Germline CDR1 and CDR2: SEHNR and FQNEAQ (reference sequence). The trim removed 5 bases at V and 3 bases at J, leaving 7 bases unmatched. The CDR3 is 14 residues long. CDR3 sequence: CASSRRDSNYEQYF. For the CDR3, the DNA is TGTGCCAGCAGCCGCCGGGACAGTAACTACGAGCAGTACTTC.

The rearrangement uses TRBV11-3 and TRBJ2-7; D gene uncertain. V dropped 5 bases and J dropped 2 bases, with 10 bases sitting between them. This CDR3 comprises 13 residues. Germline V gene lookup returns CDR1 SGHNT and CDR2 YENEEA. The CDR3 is CASSIDPAYEQYF. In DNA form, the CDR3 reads TGTGCCAGCAGCATTGACCCCGCCTACGAGCAGTACTTC.

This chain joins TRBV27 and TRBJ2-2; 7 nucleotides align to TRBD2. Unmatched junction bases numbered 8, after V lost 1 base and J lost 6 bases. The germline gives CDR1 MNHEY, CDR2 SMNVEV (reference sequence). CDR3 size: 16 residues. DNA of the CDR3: TGTGCCAGCAGTTTATTCTTAGCGGGTTTGGCCGGGGAGCTGTTTTTT. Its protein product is CASSLFLAGLAGELFF.

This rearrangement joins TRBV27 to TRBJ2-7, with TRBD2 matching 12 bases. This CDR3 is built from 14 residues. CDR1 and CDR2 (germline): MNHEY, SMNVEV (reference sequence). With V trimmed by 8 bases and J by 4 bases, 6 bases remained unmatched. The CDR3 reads CASGRTSGIYEQYF. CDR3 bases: TGTGCCAGCGGGCGGACTAGCGGGATTTACGAGCAGTACTTC.

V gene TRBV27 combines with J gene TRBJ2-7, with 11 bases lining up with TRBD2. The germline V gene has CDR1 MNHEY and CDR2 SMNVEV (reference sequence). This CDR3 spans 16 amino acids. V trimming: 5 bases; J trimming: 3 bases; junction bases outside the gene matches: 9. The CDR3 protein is CASSTIAGGPHYEQYF. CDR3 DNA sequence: TGTGCCAGCAGTACAATAGCGGGAGGGCCACACTACGAGCAGTACTTC.

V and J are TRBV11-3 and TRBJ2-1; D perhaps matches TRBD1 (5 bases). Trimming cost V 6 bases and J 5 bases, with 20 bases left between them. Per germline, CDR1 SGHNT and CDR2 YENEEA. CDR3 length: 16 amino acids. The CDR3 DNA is TGTGCCAGCAGTACTCCTAAAGGGCAGGGTAACAATGAGCAGTTCTTC. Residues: CASSTPKGQGNNEQFF.

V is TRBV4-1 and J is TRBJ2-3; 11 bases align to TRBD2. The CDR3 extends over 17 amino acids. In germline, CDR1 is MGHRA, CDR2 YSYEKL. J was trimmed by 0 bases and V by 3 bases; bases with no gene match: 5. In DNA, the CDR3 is TGCGCCAGCAGCCAGATACTAGCGGGGGTCAGCACAGATACGCAGTATTTT. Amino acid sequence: CASSQILAGVSTDTQYF.

The CDR3 region is CASSTTQVSYNEQFF. The CDR3 DNA is TGTGCCAGCAGCACCACACAGGTCTCCTACAATGAGCAGTTCTTC. The chain joins TRBV28 to TRBJ2-1; D is perhaps TRBD1 (5 bases). In germline, CDR1 is MDHEN, CDR2 SYDVKM. The V and J ends lost 6 bases and 0 bases respectively, with 12 bases between them. CDR3 size: 15 residues.

CDR3 nucleotides: TGTGCCAGCAGCCGGCGTGAGGTGTCGGAGACCCAGTACTTC. This codes for CASSRREVSETQYF. The J gene is TRBJ2-5, the V gene TRBV11-2; D ambiguous. CDR1 SGHAT and CDR2 FQNNGV come from the germline V gene. This CDR3 comprises 14 residues. The V end was cut by 5 bases, the J end by 5 bases, with 15 bases between.